Listed below are T cell receptor beta chains from one sample, sequenced in a study of blood T cell repertoires in COVID-19. Using immunoSEQ multiplex PCR, the repertoire was profiled, and TCRdb retains in-frame clones only, with some absent. In the table there are about 320,000 clones, around 85% of which are singletons. Input material: PBMCs or T cells enriched from blood (not recorded which). The receptors come from a woman in her thirties who had been exposed to COVID-19. The CDR3 runs from the conserved cysteine through the conserved F or W. A D gene is named only where the DNA matches it firmly. Rows give clone size only sometimes, using once, few, many, or a class for an expanded clone.

cdr3_aa: CASKIGTSGLQETQYF
cdr3_nt: TGTGCCAGCAAGATCGGGACTAGCGGTTTACAAGAGACCCAGTACTTC
j_call: TRBJ2-5
d_call: TRBD2
clone_size: few
v_call: TRBV3-1/TRBV3-2

cdr3_aa: CASSERVSSYNEQFF
cdr3_nt: TGTGCCAGCAGTGAACGCGTGAGCTCCTACAATGAGCAGTTCTTC
j_call: TRBJ2-1
d_call: .
clone_size: .
v_call: TRBV25-1

cdr3_aa: CASSPRGGAGYGYTF
cdr3_nt: TGTGCCAGCAGCCCACGGGGGGGCGCGGGCTATGGCTACACCTTC
j_call: TRBJ1-2
d_call: .
clone_size: .
v_call: TRBV7-8

cdr3_aa: CASSLGHLITEAFF
cdr3_nt: TGTGCCAGCAGCTTAGGACACCTAATCACTGAAGCTTTCTTT
j_call: TRBJ1-1
d_call: .
clone_size: .
v_call: TRBV7-9

cdr3_aa: CASLGLLFEKLFF
cdr3_nt: TGTGCCAGCCTGGGCCTCCTATTCGAAAAACTGTTTTTT
j_call: TRBJ1-4
d_call: .
clone_size: .
v_call: TRBV7-6

cdr3_aa: CASSQVPSTQDIQYF
cdr3_nt: TGCGCCAGCAGCCAAGTTCCGAGTACGCAAGACATTCAGTACTTC
j_call: TRBJ2-4
d_call: .
clone_size: .
v_call: TRBV4-3

cdr3_aa: CAIKQGTGDEKLFF
cdr3_nt: TGTGCCATCAAGCAGGGGACAGGGGATGAAAAACTGTTTTTT
j_call: TRBJ1-4
d_call: TRBD1
clone_size: .
v_call: TRBV10-3

cdr3_aa: CASSRSGSRAGELFF
cdr3_nt: TGCGCCAGCAGCCGATCGGGATCTCGGGCCGGGGAGCTGTTTTTT
j_call: TRBJ2-2
d_call: .
clone_size: .
v_call: TRBV4-1

cdr3_aa: CASSYSTGQGRTEAFF
cdr3_nt: TGTGCCAGCAGTTACAGTACGGGACAGGGGAGGACTGAAGCTTTCTTT
j_call: TRBJ1-1
d_call: TRBD1
clone_size: .
v_call: TRBV6-5

cdr3_aa: CASSPKGDGRILNPEAFF
cdr3_nt: TGTGCCAGCAGCCCCAAGGGGGACGGAAGAATTCTAAACCCTGAAGCTTTCTTT
j_call: TRBJ1-1
d_call: .
clone_size: .
v_call: TRBV7-8

cdr3_aa: CASSQDPGAGDEKLFF
cdr3_nt: TGTGCCAGCAGCCAAGATCCAGGGGCAGGGGATGAAAAACTGTTTTTT
j_call: TRBJ1-4
d_call: .
clone_size: once
v_call: TRBV3-1/TRBV3-2

cdr3_aa: CATSDRRTGDNTGELFF
cdr3_nt: TGTGCCACCAGTGATCGCCGGACAGGGGACAACACCGGGGAGCTGTTTTTT
j_call: TRBJ2-2
d_call: TRBD1
clone_size: .
v_call: TRBV24-1

cdr3_aa: CSADGGQGVYNEQFF
cdr3_nt: TGCAGCGCAGATGGGGGACAGGGAGTCTACAATGAGCAGTTCTTC
j_call: TRBJ2-1
d_call: TRBD1
clone_size: .
v_call: TRBV29-1

cdr3_aa: CASSAYGGQSYEQYF
cdr3_nt: TGTGCCAGCAGCGCCTATGGGGGACAGTCTTACGAGCAGTACTTC
j_call: TRBJ2-7
d_call: TRBD1
clone_size: .
v_call: TRBV9

cdr3_aa: CASSYSTGGSNQPQHF
cdr3_nt: TGTGCCAGCAGTTACTCAACAGGGGGAAGCAATCAGCCCCAGCATTTT
j_call: TRBJ1-5
d_call: TRBD1
clone_size: once
v_call: TRBV6-2/TRBV6-3

cdr3_aa: CASSQAFASSYNSPLHF
cdr3_nt: TGTGCCAGCAGCCAAGCCTTTGCCAGTTCTTATAATTCACCCCTCCACTTT
j_call: TRBJ1-6
d_call: .
clone_size: .
v_call: TRBV4-2

cdr3_aa: CASILRGLAYEQYF
cdr3_nt: TGTGCCAGCATCTTAAGGGGACTAGCTTACGAGCAGTACTTC
j_call: TRBJ2-7
d_call: TRBD2
clone_size: once
v_call: TRBV11-2

cdr3_aa: CASSVDQTGANYGYTF
cdr3_nt: TGTGCCAGCAGCGTAGACCAAACAGGGGCGAACTATGGCTACACCTTC
j_call: TRBJ1-2
d_call: TRBD1
clone_size: once
v_call: TRBV9

cdr3_aa: CASRIGQGYSPLHF
cdr3_nt: TGTGCCAGCAGAATAGGACAGGGCTATTCACCCCTCCACTTT
j_call: TRBJ1-6
d_call: TRBD1
clone_size: .
v_call: TRBV28

cdr3_aa: CASSREISGSGVTNTQYF
cdr3_nt: TGCGCCAGCAGCAGGGAAATTAGCGGGAGCGGCGTTACAAATACGCAGTATTTT
j_call: TRBJ2-3
d_call: TRBD2
clone_size: .
v_call: TRBV4-3

cdr3_aa: CASSLSGQANYGYTF
cdr3_nt: TGTGCCAGCTCACTATCGGGACAGGCTAACTATGGCTACACCTTC
j_call: TRBJ1-2
d_call: TRBD1
clone_size: .
v_call: TRBV18

cdr3_aa: CASSPLAGEQFF
cdr3_nt: TGTGCCAGCTCCCCACTAGCTGGTGAGCAGTTCTTC
j_call: TRBJ2-1
d_call: .
clone_size: .
v_call: TRBV7-9

cdr3_aa: CASSLGFGGSQETQYF
cdr3_nt: TGTGCCAGCAGCTTGGGGTTTGGTGGCAGTCAAGAGACCCAGTACTTC
j_call: TRBJ2-5
d_call: .
clone_size: few
v_call: TRBV5-5

cdr3_aa: CASSPLYEQYF
cdr3_nt: TGTGCCAGCAGCCCCCTCTACGAGCAGTACTTC
j_call: TRBJ2-7
d_call: .
clone_size: once
v_call: TRBV7-9

cdr3_aa: CASSPQYGYTF
cdr3_nt: TGTGCCAGCAGCCCACAGTATGGCTACACCTTC
j_call: TRBJ1-2
d_call: .
clone_size: .
v_call: TRBV9

cdr3_aa: CASSDYRGYEQYF
cdr3_nt: TGTGCCAGCAGTGATTACAGGGGCTACGAGCAGTACTTC
j_call: TRBJ2-7
d_call: TRBD1
clone_size: .
v_call: TRBV2

cdr3_aa: CAIRSAVSSYEQYF
cdr3_nt: TGTGCCATCAGGTCAGCGGTAAGCTCCTACGAGCAGTACTTC
j_call: TRBJ2-7
d_call: .
clone_size: .
v_call: TRBV10-3

cdr3_aa: CASSPSGTGGFNQPQHF
cdr3_nt: TGTGCCAGCTCACCTTCCGGGACAGGGGGTTTTAATCAGCCCCAGCATTTT
j_call: TRBJ1-5
d_call: TRBD1
clone_size: .
v_call: TRBV18